This T cell receptor (beta chain) was sequenced for a study of OX40 agonist ivuxolimab in advanced cancers. Regarding the study as a whole: Partial responders at 0.1-3.0 mg/kg showed near-lowest clonal expansion.

Comments on this clone: Its antigen is currently unknown.

Trimming pared 4 bases from V and 7 bases from J, leaving 8 bases between. CDR3 length: 12 residues. Germline V gives CDR1 MDHEN, CDR2 SYDVKM. Profiled with immunoSEQ multiplex PCR; TCRdb holds only in-frame clones, not every one. Of about 46,000 clones listed, roughly 90% are singletons. Sequenced material: CD4+ or CD8+ T cells sorted from blood, taken in a trial of the OX40 agonist ivuxolimab. The receptor comes from an adult with an advanced solid tumor such as melanoma, head and neck, liver or kidney cancer. The V gene is TRBV28, the J gene TRBJ2-1, with D perhaps matching TRBD1 or TRBD2 (5 bases each). The CDR3 nucleotides are TGTGCCAGCAGTTGGGACCTAAATGAGCAGTTCTTC. It encodes CASSWDLNEQFF.